This T cell receptor (beta chain) comes out of a study of CD8+CD57+ T cells in acquired aplastic anemia. Study context: DNA recovered from sorted CD4+ and CD8+ cells had a mean of approximately 3 ug.

Germline CDR1 is SGHTA and CDR2 is FQGNSA. This CDR3 is built from 15 residues. Flow cytometry had shown expanded CD8+CD57+ cells in the patients chosen for sequencing. Comment on this clonotype: At one end the junction does not follow the germline gene, possibly because of a read error.

It was genomic DNA that served as the template for profiling TCR beta VDJ and CDR3. TCRdb ran MiXCR on the reads and lists one entry per CDR3 protein. This table holds approximately 150,000 distinct CDR3 sequences, 70% to 80% found once. Sequencing was performed on sorted CD4+, CD8+, or CD8+CD57+ T cells (not recorded which) from PBMCs. The chain carries TRBV7-2 and TRBJ1-1; a weak D match, TRBD1 (5 bases). This sequence originates from a human donor with aplastic anemia. CDR3 amino acids: CASSPSTEVNTEAFF. Written as DNA, the CDR3 is TGCGCCAGCAGCCCATCGACAGAAGTGAACACTGAAGCTTTCTTT.